This T cell receptor beta chain was documented in a study of blood T cell repertoires in COVID-19. Turning to the study itself: Italy, Spain and the United States were the sources of the convalescent and acute COVID-19 samples. Sources were T cells, B-cell-depleted T cells, or PBMCs; the material itself was cDNA or gDNA.

V gave up 5 bases and J gave up 5 bases; unmatched junction bases: 2. In germline, CDR1 is LGHNT, CDR2 FRNRAP. The CDR3 extends over 14 amino acids. In Seattle, patients joined the study during active infection and were tracked longitudinally. Study processing details: Reference gene primer amplification gave nucleated cell count estimates. The data were produced by immunoSEQ multiplex PCR, yet TCRdb's version contains in-frame clones alone and is incomplete. For V, J and clone size, that table is used; D and trimming come from the DNA. This sample yields 200,000 to 250,000 clones, of which more than 80% are seen a single time; approximately 2.6% belongs to the top ten.

The chain links TRBV12-5 to TRBJ2-7; 14 bases align to TRBD2. The sequencing input was peripheral blood. The clonotype originates from a man aged 30 to 45 with COVID-19, enrolled during active disease. CDR3 coding DNA: TGTGCTAGTGGTCCGGGACTAGCGGGAGACGAGCAGTACTTC. This gives the protein CASGPGLAGDEQYF.